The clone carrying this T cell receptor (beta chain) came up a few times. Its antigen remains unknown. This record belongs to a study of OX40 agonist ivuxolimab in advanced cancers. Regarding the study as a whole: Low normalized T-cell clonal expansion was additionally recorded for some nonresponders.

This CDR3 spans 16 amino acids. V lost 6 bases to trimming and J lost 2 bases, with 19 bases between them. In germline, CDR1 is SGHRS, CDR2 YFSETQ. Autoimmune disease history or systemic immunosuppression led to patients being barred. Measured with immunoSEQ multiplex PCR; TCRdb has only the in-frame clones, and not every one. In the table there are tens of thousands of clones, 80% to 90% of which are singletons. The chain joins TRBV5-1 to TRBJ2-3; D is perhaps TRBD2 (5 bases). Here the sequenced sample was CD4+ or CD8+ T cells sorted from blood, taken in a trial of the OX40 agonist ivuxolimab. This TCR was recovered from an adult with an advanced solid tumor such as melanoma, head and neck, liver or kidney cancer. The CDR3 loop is CASTGVAQGHTDTQYF. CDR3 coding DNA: TGCGCCAGCACCGGGGTTGCCCAAGGTCACACAGATACGCAGTATTTT.